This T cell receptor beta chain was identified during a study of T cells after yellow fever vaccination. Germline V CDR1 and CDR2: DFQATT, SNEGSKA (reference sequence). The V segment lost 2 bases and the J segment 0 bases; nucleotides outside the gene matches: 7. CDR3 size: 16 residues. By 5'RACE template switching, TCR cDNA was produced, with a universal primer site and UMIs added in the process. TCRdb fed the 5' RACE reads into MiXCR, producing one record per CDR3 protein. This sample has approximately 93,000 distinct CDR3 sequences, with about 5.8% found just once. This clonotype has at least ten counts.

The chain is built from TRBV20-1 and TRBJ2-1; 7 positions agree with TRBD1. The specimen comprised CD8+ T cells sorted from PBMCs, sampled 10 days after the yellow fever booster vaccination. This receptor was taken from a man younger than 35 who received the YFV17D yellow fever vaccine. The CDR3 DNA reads TGCAGTGCTAGAAAGGACAGGCCGAGCTCCTACAATGAGCAGTTCTTC. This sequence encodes CSARKDRPSSYNEQFF.